This T cell receptor (beta chain) was recorded in a study of regulatory T cells in long-lasting Graves disease. This clonotype was detected ten times or more. The antigen is undetermined. Whole-study findings and limits: Persistent disease favored TRBV28, TRBJ1-2 and TRBJ2-5.

Investigators prepared the TCR beta libraries by applying iRepertoire HTBI primers and Arm-PCR of CDR3 regions. A single record per CDR3 protein comes from TCRdb applying MiXCR to the multiplex PCR reads. The sample holds 350,000 to 550,000 distinct CDR3 sequences; about 15% are singletons and the top ten take approximately 15%. CDR1 PRHDT and CDR2 FYEKMQ come from the germline V gene (reference sequence). This CDR3 comprises 16 residues. The ends lost 4 bases at V and 5 bases at J; junction bases unmatched: 12. Time point of the sample: newly diagnosed GD, antithyroid drugs for less than 3 months. TCR sequences were obtained from RNA taken from PBMCs. This same sample was also taken into another study, of T cells in Graves' hyperthyroidism and ophthalmopathy. In that study: Each patient was aged 18 to 65 and had newly diagnosed hyperthyroidism of under 2 months' duration. The study left out patients who had uncontrolled infection, other autoimmune disease, pregnancy or lactation. First-round RT-PCR with HTBI primers amplified the TCR CDR3 region.

This specimen was peripheral blood mononuclear cells (PBMCs), taken at new diagnosis, from a patient treated with antithyroid drugs. This receptor was identified in a woman younger than 45 with Graves disease. This chain uses TRBV13 with TRBJ2-5; 8 nucleotides match TRBD2. In DNA, the CDR3 is TGTGCCAGCAGCTCCGACCGGGAGGGCGGTTTTGAGACCCAGTACTTC. This sequence encodes CASSSDREGGFETQYF.